These 24 T cell receptor beta chains originate from one sample sequenced in a study of T cell responses to AZD1222 COVID-19 vaccine. Assay: immunoSEQ multiplex PCR; the TCRdb copy retains only in-frame clones and omits some. This sample has about 170,000 clones; 87% occur once, and the top ten carry 2.6%. Sequenced material: peripheral blood, taken on day 0 of AZD1222 vaccination. Receptors were obtained from an adult in good health.

The chain uses TRBV6-5 and TRBJ2-7, with unresolved D. The CDR3 has 13 amino acids. Germline assignment: CDR1 MNHEY and CDR2 SVGAGI. Trimming removed 5 bases from V and 7 bases from J, with 15 bases in between. The CDR3 loop reads CASSNRYVGEQYF. CDR3 DNA: TGTGCCAGCAGTAACAGATACGTTGGGGAGCAGTACTTC.

A few counts support this clone. V and J are TRBV7-9 and TRBJ1-2; maybe TRBD1 (6 bases). V was cut by 2 bases and J by 6 bases, with 16 bases left in between. The CDR3 runs to 15 residues. Germline values: CDR1 SEHNR, CDR2 FQNEAQ (reference sequence). CDR3 DNA sequence: TGTGCCAGCAGCTTATCTGGGGGCTCGTTAGATGGCTACACCTTC. Protein: CASSLSGGSLDGYTF.

The V call is TRBV5-1, the J call TRBJ2-2; TRBD1 matches at 7 bases. This CDR3 contains 15 residues. V was pared by 4 bases and J by 0 bases, with 3 bases of the junction left unmatched. Looked up from germline, CDR1 is SGHRS and CDR2 is YFSETQ. The chain's CDR3 is CASSPGTANTGELFF. CDR3 coding DNA: TGCGCCAGCAGCCCAGGGACAGCGAACACCGGGGAGCTGTTTTTT.

The chain carries TRBV30 and TRBJ2-5; the match to TRBD2 covers 7 bases. J lost 4 bases, V lost 4 bases, and 3 bases had no gene match. CDR1 and CDR2 (germline): GTSNPN, SVGIG (reference sequence). The CDR3 has 12 residues. The DNA for the CDR3 is TGTGCCTGGAACGGCGGGGGAGAGACCCAGTACTTC. The encoded protein is CAWNGGGETQYF.

CDR3 DNA sequence: TGTGCCAGTAGTATCAGTCCTAGCGGGAGTCGTGAGCAGTTCTTC. This gives the protein CASSISPSGSREQFF. This sequence joins TRBV19 and TRBJ2-1; 10 nucleotides match TRBD2. Germline V gene sequence: CDR1 LNHDA, CDR2 SQIVND (reference sequence). After removal of 3 bases from V and 9 bases from J, the junction contained 8 bases not matched to a gene. This CDR3 has 15 amino acids.

The V call is TRBV27, the J call TRBJ2-2, with TRBD2 identical over 16 bases. There are 21 residues in the CDR3. The germline V gene encodes CDR1 MNHEY and CDR2 SMNVEV (reference sequence). V was clipped by 2 bases and J by 4 bases; unmatched bases: 13. CDR3 amino acids: CASSLKNPGLAGGQGTGELFF. The CDR3 coding sequence is TGTGCCAGCAGTTTAAAAAACCCGGGACTAGCGGGAGGGCAAGGCACCGGGGAGCTGTTTTTT.

This rearrangement joins TRBV25-1 to TRBJ1-2; TRBD1 is a possible D gene (6 bases). With 6 bases removed from V and 4 bases from J, the gap between germline ends came to 6 bases. The CDR3 has 11 amino acids. Germline V gene data show CDR1 as MGHDK and CDR2 as SYGVNS. CDR3 bases: TGTGCCAGCAGACAGGGCTATGGCTACACCTTC. This encodes CASRQGYGYTF.

This clone has a handful of counts. The chain links TRBV19 to TRBJ1-6; the D gene is possibly TRBD1 (5 bases). The germline gives CDR1 LNHDA, CDR2 SQIVND (reference sequence). This CDR3 has 15 amino acids. V lost 1 base to trimming and J lost 6 bases, with 10 bases between them. CDR3 DNA sequence: TGTGCCAGTAGTATAGCGGCGGGGCCTAATTCACCCCTCCACTTT. It translates to CASSIAAGPNSPLHF.

Comment on this clone: The same CDR3 also results from other DNA sequences found in this sample. The chain uses TRBV9 and TRBJ2-2, with no clear D. Per germline, CDR1 SGDLS and CDR2 YYNGEE. V lost 1 base and J lost 5, with 3 bases in between. This CDR3 has 12 residues. CDR3 sequence: CASSVSTGELFF. The CDR3 DNA reads as TGTGCCAGCAGCGTATCGACCGGGGAGCTGTTTTTT.

The J gene is TRBJ1-5, the V gene TRBV6-5, with D possibly TRBD1 on 5 matching bases. CDR3 length: 14 residues. Germline-derived CDR1 and CDR2 are MNHEY and SVGAGI. Trimming pared 6 bases from V and 3 bases from J, leaving 12 bases between. This chain's CDR3 is CASRDTGSNQPQHF. Written as DNA, the CDR3 is TGTGCCAGCAGGGATACAGGATCCAATCAGCCCCAGCATTTT.

This clone was seen just once. The V and J genes are TRBV10-3 and TRBJ1-1; TRBD1 is a possible D gene (5 bases). V was cut by 5 bases and J by 4 bases, with 11 bases left in between. CDR3 length: 13 residues. Germline lookup yields CDR1 ENHRY and CDR2 SYGVKD. CDR3 region: CAISQTGGTEAFF. CDR3 nucleotides: TGTGCCATCAGTCAAACTGGGGGCACTGAAGCTTTCTTT.

The chain's CDR3 is CASSQRLVAGDVYTGELFF. The CDR3 DNA reads as TGCGCCAGCAGCCAACGCCTAGTGGCGGGAGATGTTTATACCGGGGAGCTGTTTTTT. This chain uses TRBV4-1 with TRBJ2-2; TRBD2 agrees at 7 bases. This CDR3 is built from 19 residues. J lost 5 bases, V lost 2 bases, and 17 bases had no gene match. CDR1 and CDR2 from the germline V gene are MGHRA and YSYEKL.

The chain recombines TRBV6-6 with TRBJ1-2; a possible D gene is TRBD1 (5 bases). Germline lookup yields CDR1 MNHNY and CDR2 SVGAGI (reference sequence). This CDR3 contains 15 residues. V was clipped by 2 bases and J by 3 bases, with 13 bases between them. CDR3 sequence (DNA): TGTGCCAGCAGTTACCGGAGGGACTGGGACTATGGCTACACCTTC. Translated, it gives CASSYRRDWDYGYTF.

The CDR3 coding sequence is TGTGCCAGCAGCTTAGCAGCGGGAGGCACAGATACGCAGTATTTT. Protein sequence: CASSLAAGGTDTQYF. J is TRBJ2-3 and V is TRBV7-2; 8 bases are a match to TRBD2. Trimming removed 0 bases from V and 1 base from J; junction bases left unmatched: 0. This CDR3 region has 15 residues. Germline V lookup: CDR1 SGHTA, CDR2 FQGNSA.

The genes are TRBV19 and TRBJ2-1; tentatively, D is TRBD2 (6 bases). Germline assignment: CDR1 LNHDA and CDR2 SQIVND (reference sequence). V shed 10 bases and J shed 3 bases, with 16 bases lying between them. This CDR3 region has 14 residues. The CDR3 DNA sequence: TGTGCCACCTCCAAGGGACTCCACTACAATGAGCAGTTCTTC. This translates into CATSKGLHYNEQFF.

The J gene is TRBJ1-2, the V gene TRBV12-3 or TRBV12-4; 7 nucleotides match TRBD1. Unmatched junction bases numbered 9, after V lost 10 bases and J lost 4 bases. The CDR3 consists of 13 residues. CDR3 DNA sequence: TGTGCCACTGCCGACCCAGGGGGCTATGGCTACACCTTC. Protein product: CATADPGGYGYTF.

The rearrangement joins TRBV2 to TRBJ1-5; D is uncertain. V gave up 7 bases and J gave up 2 bases, with 18 bases separating them. Germline V gene sequence: CDR1 SNHLY, CDR2 FYNNEI. CDR3 length equals 16 residues. The CDR3 loop reads CASIRHASKGNQPQHF. The DNA for the CDR3 is TGTGCCAGCATAAGACACGCCTCTAAGGGCAATCAGCCCCAGCATTTT.

Only one count was recorded for this clone. The rearrangement links TRBV28 to TRBJ1-6, with D unresolved. This CDR3 spans 19 amino acids. Deletions cut 1 base from V and 0 bases from J, with 16 bases between. Germline assignment: CDR1 MDHEN and CDR2 SYDVKM. The CDR3 region is CASSLLVLGGSSYNSPLHF. DNA of the CDR3: TGTGCCAGCAGTTTATTGGTGTTGGGCGGGAGCTCCTATAATTCACCCCTCCACTTT.

J is TRBJ2-7 and V is TRBV5-4; maybe TRBD1 (5 bases). The CDR3 is 14 amino acids. The germline gives CDR1 SGHNT, CDR2 YYREEE (reference sequence). Trimming stripped 0 bases from V and 1 base from J, with 8 bases between. The CDR3 loop is CASSLVAGSYEQYF. The CDR3 DNA sequence: TGTGCCAGCAGCTTGGTCGCAGGGTCCTACGAGCAGTACTTC.

This clone was found a few times. J is TRBJ2-7 and V is TRBV2; TRBD1 or TRBD2 may be the D gene (5 bases each). Trimming removed 8 bases from V and 4 bases from J, with 18 bases in between. In germline, CDR1 is SNHLY, CDR2 FYNNEI. There are 14 residues in the CDR3. The CDR3 DNA reads as TGTGCCAGCTCGGGACGGAATGAGGCTTACGAGCAGTACTTC. It yields the protein CASSGRNEAYEQYF.

The chain has TRBV7-8 and TRBJ1-4; TRBD1 matches at 8 bases. Trimming removed 2 bases from V and 4 bases from J; junction bases left unmatched: 9. CDR3 size: 17 residues. Looked up from germline, CDR1 is SGHVS and CDR2 is FQNEAQ. The CDR3 loop is CASSLLGQGAFNEKLFF. The CDR3 DNA reads TGTGCCAGCAGCTTACTCGGACAGGGAGCGTTTAATGAAAAACTGTTTTTT.

The chain carries TRBV19 and TRBJ2-1, with 12 bases aligning to TRBD2. Germline loops: CDR1 LNHDA, CDR2 SQIVND (reference sequence). V shed 9 bases and J 4 bases; nucleotides not matched to a gene: 4. CDR3 length: 14 amino acids. The chain's CDR3 is CASAGTSGYNEQFF. CDR3 coding DNA: TGTGCCAGCGCCGGGACTAGCGGGTACAATGAGCAGTTCTTC.

The chain employs TRBV5-1 and TRBJ2-1; 11 positions agree with TRBD2. Germline CDR1 reads SGHRS; CDR2 reads YFSETQ. With 1 base clipped from V and 4 bases from J, the junction kept 4 bases outside the gene matches. The CDR3 runs 16 residues. CDR3 sequence (DNA): TGCGCCAGCAGCTTGCGGACTAGCGGGCCTTACAATGAGCAGTTCTTC. This gives the protein CASSLRTSGPYNEQFF.

V usage is TRBV18 and J usage is TRBJ2-7; 9 bases are shared with TRBD1. Germline V gene lookup returns CDR1 KGHSH and CDR2 LQKENI. Trimming at V came to 2 bases and at J to 6 bases, leaving 5 bases not matched to a gene. The length of the CDR3 is 14 residues. In DNA, the CDR3 is TGTGCCAGCTCACCAACGATGACAGGGGGCGAGCAGTACTTC. Amino acid sequence: CASSPTMTGGEQYF.